This T cell receptor beta chain derives from a study of long-term antiretroviral therapy in people with HIV. Study-wide results and limits: Those clones which expanded before ART made up the dominant part of the repertoire at all time points. Adherence to ART, viral resistance and therapy changes lacked any data.

Runs used v3.0 of the immunoSEQ assay and were done at survey level. Sequencing aimed at roughly 40,000-50,000 T-cell genomes per sample. Data came from immunoSEQ multiplex PCR; TCRdb stores just in-frame clones and leaves some out. The sample carries 30,000 or so clones, 78% recorded once. As concerns this clone: What it recognizes is unknown.

Each donor provided at least one pre-ART PBMC sample and at least two post-ART PBMC samples. The V gene end was trimmed by 5 bases and the J gene end by 0 bases; junction bases not matched to a gene: 12. Germline lookup yields CDR1 SGHAT and CDR2 FQNNGV. CDR3 length equals 17 residues. The receptor's source is a man aged 18-30 years with HIV. This chain links TRBV11-2 with TRBJ2-5; 7 bases line up with TRBD1. The specimen comprised unsorted PBMCs, sampled 1.5 years before starting antiretroviral therapy. CDR3 sequence reads: CASSQNWDSTYQETQYF. The CDR3 coding sequence is TGTGCCAGCAGCCAAAACTGGGACAGCACTTACCAAGAGACCCAGTACTTC.